The clone carrying this T cell receptor (beta chain) was found a few times. In the authors' methods: Quantification of nucleated cells was approximated via reference gene primer amplification. Sequencing used immunoSEQ multiplex PCR; TCRdb keeps in-frame clones, though not all of them. The V and J calls and clone size were taken over from that table, and D and trimming were inferred from the DNA. The data hold some 98,000 clones, with approximately 82% observed a single time. The sample originates from a study of blood T cell repertoires in COVID-19. For the study at large: Sites across the United States, Italy and Spain contributed samples from acute and convalescent COVID-19. The analysed material was cDNA or gDNA that came from T cells, B-cell-depleted T cells, or PBMCs.

This CDR3 comprises 16 residues. Per germline, CDR1 LGHNA and CDR2 YNFKEQ. The germline V and J ends were trimmed by 1 base and 0 bases, with 13 bases remaining between them. The sequenced sample was peripheral blood. The source of this sequence is a man between 65 and 85 years old with acute or convalescent COVID-19. This rearrangement joins TRBV4-2 to TRBJ2-7; tentatively, D is TRBD2 (6 bases). In DNA, the CDR3 is TGTGCCAGCAGCCAAGTTGTCGGGGGAGCCTCCTACGAGCAGTACTTC. Translation: CASSQVVGGASYEQYF.